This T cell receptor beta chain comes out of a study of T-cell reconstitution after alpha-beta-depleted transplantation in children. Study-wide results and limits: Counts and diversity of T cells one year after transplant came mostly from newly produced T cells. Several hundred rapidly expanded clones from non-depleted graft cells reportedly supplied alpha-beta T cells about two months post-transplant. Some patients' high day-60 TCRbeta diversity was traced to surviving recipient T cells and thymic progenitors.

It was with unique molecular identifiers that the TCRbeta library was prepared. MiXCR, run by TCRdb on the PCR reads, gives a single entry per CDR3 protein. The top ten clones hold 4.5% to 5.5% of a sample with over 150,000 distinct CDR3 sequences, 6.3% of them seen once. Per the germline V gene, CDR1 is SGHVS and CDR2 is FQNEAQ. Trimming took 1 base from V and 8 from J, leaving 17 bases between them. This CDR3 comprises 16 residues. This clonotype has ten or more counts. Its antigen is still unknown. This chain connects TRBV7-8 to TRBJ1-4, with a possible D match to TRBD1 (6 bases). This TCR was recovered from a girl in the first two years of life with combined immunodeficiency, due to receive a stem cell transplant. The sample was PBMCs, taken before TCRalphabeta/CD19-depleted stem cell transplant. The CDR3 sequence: CASSLGWRGPDEKLFF. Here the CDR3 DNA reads TGTGCCAGCAGCTTAGGTTGGCGGGGGCCGGACGAAAAACTGTTTTTT.